Detailed here is one TCR beta chain. The data originate from a study of blood T cell repertoires in COVID-19. At the level of the study: Material from acute and convalescent COVID-19 was sourced from the United States, Italy and Spain. Sources were T cells, B-cell-depleted T cells, or PBMCs; the material itself was cDNA or gDNA.

Authors' analysis steps: Amplification of reference gene primers was used by the study to estimate nucleated cell counts. Repertoires were generated with immunoSEQ multiplex PCR, while TCRdb's copy carries only in-frame clones and drops some. For V, J and clone size, that table is used; D and trimming come from the DNA. The sample lists about 150,000 clones, about 80% seen once, with about 29% in the top ten. This clonotype was obtained from a woman aged 60-75 years with acute or convalescent COVID-19. Material for sequencing was peripheral blood.

The CDR3 nucleotides read TGTGCCAGCAGCTTATTTTTGAGGGTCCCCGGTAGCGGGGCCTCCAATGAGCAGTTCTTC. The encoded protein is CASSLFLRVPGSGASNEQFF. The chain joins TRBV7-8 to TRBJ2-1; TRBD2 aligns across 8 bases. The CDR3 extends over 20 amino acids. CDR1 SGHVS and CDR2 FQNEAQ come from the germline V gene. The junction had 21 bases not matched to a gene; V was cut back by 2 bases and J by 6 bases.